The 6 T cell receptor beta chains reported below all come from one sample, sequenced in a study of T-cell reconstitution after alpha-beta-depleted transplantation in children. Preparation of the TCRbeta library involved a method that used unique molecular identifiers. TCRdb called the PCR reads again in MiXCR, with one record for every CDR3 protein. This table holds 490,000 or so distinct CDR3 sequences, roughly an eighth found once. Here the sequenced sample was PBMCs from the stem cell graft donor, taken from the stem cell graft. The receptors originated from a human donor who donated a stem cell graft to a child with combined immunodeficiency.

There are many counts of this clonotype. The rearrangement uses TRBV5-1 and TRBJ2-6; D call uncertain. V was trimmed by 4 bases and J by 0 bases, leaving 5 bases between them. Germline lookup yields CDR1 SGHRS and CDR2 YFSETQ. This CDR3 contains 14 residues. The CDR3 coding sequence is TGCGCCAGCAGCCAGTCCTCTGGGGCCAACGTCCTGACTTTC. This translates into CASSQSSGANVLTF.

This clonotype appeared many times. This chain joins TRBV12-3 or TRBV12-4 and TRBJ1-1; 8 bases fit TRBD1. There are 12 residues in the CDR3. With 5 bases clipped from V and 9 bases from J, the junction kept 5 bases outside the gene matches. The CDR3: CASSGDRRKAFF. CDR3 DNA: TGTGCCAGCAGTGGGGACAGGAGAAAAGCTTTCTTT.

This clonotype has more than one count but fewer than ten. In nucleotides, the CDR3 is TGTGCCAGCAGCCTTAGGACTAGCGGGAGGACCTCCCAAGAGACCCAGTACTTC. Translating gives CASSLRTSGRTSQETQYF. This chain connects TRBV11-1 to TRBJ2-5; 14 bases map to TRBD2. V gave up 5 bases and J gave up 1 base; unmatched junction bases: 9. Germline values: CDR1 SGHAT, CDR2 FQDESV (reference sequence). This CDR3 comprises 18 residues.

This clonotype appeared a few times. The V and J genes are TRBV10-3 and TRBJ2-1, with TRBD1 matching over 7 bases. Germline CDR1 reads ENHRY; CDR2 reads SYGVKD. There are 14 residues in the CDR3. J gave up 4 bases and V 7 bases, and 7 bases lay outside the gene matches. The CDR3: CAITGDSSYNEQFF. CDR3 DNA sequence: TGTGCCATCACTGGGGACAGTTCTTACAATGAGCAGTTCTTC.

This clonotype was observed a few times. The chain recombines TRBV3-1 with TRBJ2-1, with D unresolved. From germline, CDR1 is LGHDT and CDR2 YNNKEL (reference sequence). Trimming stripped 0 bases from V and 12 bases from J, with 18 bases between. This CDR3 spans 15 amino acids. This CDR3 reads CASSQDRVPSTPQFF. The CDR3 DNA reads as TGTGCCAGCAGCCAAGATCGGGTGCCATCTACCCCGCAGTTCTTC.

Turning to this clonotype: A much larger clone differs from this one at a single base, so this may be a read error. The chain links TRBV10-3 to TRBJ2-7; the D gene is possibly TRBD1 (6 bases). Per germline, CDR1 ENHRY and CDR2 SYGVKD. CDR3 length equals 16 residues. CDR3 sequence: CTISGTQGAPSYEQYF. CDR3 DNA: TGTACCATCAGTGGGACACAAGGGGCCCCCTCTTACGAGCAGTACTTC.